This T cell receptor (beta chain) stems from a study of blood T cells in healthy people across ages. The CDR3 length is 14 residues. Germline V gene data show CDR1 as MNHNY and CDR2 as SVGAGI (reference sequence). Between the trimmed V and J ends, which lost 2 bases and 11 bases, there was a span of 13 bases. Those donating, healthy Caucasian individuals from Russia, were aged roughly 6 to 100. Using a J-beta primer mix together with a sample-barcoded 5' primer, a second PCR was run for roughly 7 to 12 cycles. TCRdb called the 5' RACE reads again in MiXCR, with one record for every CDR3 protein. This table holds roughly 1,000,000 distinct CDR3 sequences, under 30% found once. Separately, the same data were catalogued under a study of T cells of mothers and their children. As that report states: No persistent microchimeric T cell clones were detected at around 90 clones per million clonotypes sensitivity.

Sequenced material: blood. The rearrangement joins TRBV6-6 to TRBJ1-6, with D maybe TRBD1 (5 bases). The receptor comes from a girl aged 2-10 years in good health. CDR3 DNA sequence: TGTGCCAGCAGTTACGGGGGGGTCGGGACACCCCTCCACTTT. Its translation: CASSYGGVGTPLHF.